A selection of T cell receptor beta chains follows, all from one sample in a study of T cell responses to AZD1222 COVID-19 vaccine. Repertoires were generated with immunoSEQ multiplex PCR, while TCRdb's copy carries only in-frame clones and drops some. The data hold around 100,000 clones, with about 93% observed a single time. The sample in question was peripheral blood, obtained on day 0 of AZD1222 vaccination. Every receptor here comes from an adult in good health. Both conserved end residues are part of each CDR3. The order of the fields is CDR3 DNA, CDR3 protein, CDR3 length, clone size, D gene, J gene, V gene. A D gene is named only where the DNA matches it firmly. The size field is filled for only some rows; it gives once, few, many or a size class.

cdr3_nt: TGTGCCAGCACCCCCCGTGGTAGCGGGAGACTTGACTACGAGCAGTACTTC; cdr3_aa: CASTPRGSGRLDYEQYF; cdr3_length: 17; clone_size: .; d_call: TRBD2; j_call: TRBJ2-7; v_call: TRBV6-2/TRBV6-3
cdr3_nt: TGTGCCAGCAGTCCCCGGGGACTAGGCCAAGAGACCCAGTACTTC; cdr3_aa: CASSPRGLGQETQYF; cdr3_length: 15; clone_size: once; d_call: TRBD2; j_call: TRBJ2-5; v_call: TRBV27
cdr3_nt: TGCAGTGCTAGAGTGAGTGGGGGCTACACCTTC; cdr3_aa: CSARVSGGYTF; cdr3_length: 11; clone_size: .; d_call: .; j_call: TRBJ1-2; v_call: TRBV20-1
cdr3_nt: TGCAGTGCTAGTGTCGTAGGGCCCCTCTATGGCTACACCTTC; cdr3_aa: CSASVVGPLYGYTF; cdr3_length: 14; clone_size: .; d_call: .; j_call: TRBJ1-2; v_call: TRBV20-1
cdr3_nt: TGTGCCAGTAGTATAGGGGGCAATCAGCCCCAGCATTTT; cdr3_aa: CASSIGGNQPQHF; cdr3_length: 13; clone_size: once; d_call: .; j_call: TRBJ1-5; v_call: TRBV19
cdr3_nt: TGTGCCAGCAGCTTATCGACAGGGGGCGTTTCAAAAGCTTTCTTT; cdr3_aa: CASSLSTGGVSKAFF; cdr3_length: 15; clone_size: .; d_call: TRBD1; j_call: TRBJ1-1; v_call: TRBV7-9
cdr3_nt: TGTGCCAGCAGCCAAGATCAGGGTAGCAATCAGCCCCAGCATTTT; cdr3_aa: CASSQDQGSNQPQHF; cdr3_length: 15; clone_size: .; d_call: .; j_call: TRBJ1-5; v_call: TRBV4-2
cdr3_nt: TGTGCCAGCAGCCAAGATTACGGGACAGGGGCATCTGGGGCCAACGTCCTGACTTTC; cdr3_aa: CASSQDYGTGASGANVLTF; cdr3_length: 19; clone_size: .; d_call: TRBD1; j_call: TRBJ2-6; v_call: TRBV3-1/TRBV3-2
cdr3_nt: TGTGCCAGCAGCCCCGACAGGGACACCGGGGAGCTGTTTTTT; cdr3_aa: CASSPDRDTGELFF; cdr3_length: 14; clone_size: .; d_call: TRBD1; j_call: TRBJ2-2; v_call: TRBV7-9
cdr3_nt: TGTGCCAGTACCAACGACCCCAGCGGGGATACGCAGTATTTT; cdr3_aa: CASTNDPSGDTQYF; cdr3_length: 14; clone_size: .; d_call: .; j_call: TRBJ2-3; v_call: TRBV19
cdr3_nt: TGTGCCTGGGCTAGCGGGGATAGGAATGAGCAGTTCTTC; cdr3_aa: CAWASGDRNEQFF; cdr3_length: 13; clone_size: .; d_call: TRBD2; j_call: TRBJ2-1; v_call: TRBV30
cdr3_nt: TGTGCCAGCAGTGGAAATTTTAGAGATACGCAGTATTTT; cdr3_aa: CASSGNFRDTQYF; cdr3_length: 13; clone_size: .; d_call: .; j_call: TRBJ2-3; v_call: TRBV2
cdr3_nt: TGTGCCAGCAGTTTATTCAGCGGGAGAGGCTCCTACAATGAGCAGTTCTTC; cdr3_aa: CASSLFSGRGSYNEQFF; cdr3_length: 17; clone_size: .; d_call: TRBD2; j_call: TRBJ2-1; v_call: TRBV27
cdr3_nt: TGTGCCAGCAGCCGGACAGGGTACGGCCCCTACGAGCAGTACTTC; cdr3_aa: CASSRTGYGPYEQYF; cdr3_length: 15; clone_size: .; d_call: TRBD1; j_call: TRBJ2-7; v_call: TRBV14
cdr3_nt: TGTGCCAGCAGGGGAGTCCAAAACACCGGGGAGCTGTTTTTT; cdr3_aa: CASRGVQNTGELFF; cdr3_length: 14; clone_size: .; d_call: .; j_call: TRBJ2-2; v_call: TRBV2
cdr3_nt: TGTGCCTGGAGTGGACAGGGTACAGATACGCAGTATTTT; cdr3_aa: CAWSGQGTDTQYF; cdr3_length: 13; clone_size: .; d_call: TRBD1; j_call: TRBJ2-3; v_call: TRBV30
cdr3_nt: TGCGCCAGCAGCTTGCTGGCGGGAGGTTTTTCTACGGTCCAAGAGACCCAGTACTTC; cdr3_aa: CASSLLAGGFSTVQETQYF; cdr3_length: 19; clone_size: .; d_call: TRBD2; j_call: TRBJ2-5; v_call: TRBV5-1